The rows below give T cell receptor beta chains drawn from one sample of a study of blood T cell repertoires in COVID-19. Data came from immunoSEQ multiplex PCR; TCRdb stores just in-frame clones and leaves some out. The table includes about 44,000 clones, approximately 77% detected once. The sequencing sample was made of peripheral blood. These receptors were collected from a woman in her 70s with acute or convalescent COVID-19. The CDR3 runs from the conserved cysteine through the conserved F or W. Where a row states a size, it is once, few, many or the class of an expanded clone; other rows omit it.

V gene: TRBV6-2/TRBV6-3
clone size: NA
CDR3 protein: CASSYSGGPTWQETQYF

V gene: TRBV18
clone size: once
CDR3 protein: CASSPGPRPFGTGSNEELFF

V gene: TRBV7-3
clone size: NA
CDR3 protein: CASSLIRDTNYEQYF

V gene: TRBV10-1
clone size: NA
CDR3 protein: CASSSGLAGGEPLEQYF

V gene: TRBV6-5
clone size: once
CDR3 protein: CASSKDWSSYEQYF

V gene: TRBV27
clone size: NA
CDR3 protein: CASSPRDRVNYGYTF

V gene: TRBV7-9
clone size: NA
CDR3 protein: CASSLGETGTSYEQYF

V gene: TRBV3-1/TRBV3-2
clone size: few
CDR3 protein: CASSHVSSGANTGELFF

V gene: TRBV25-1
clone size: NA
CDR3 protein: CASSETGMYQETQYF

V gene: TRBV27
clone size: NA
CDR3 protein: CASSSMRGLGTGELFF

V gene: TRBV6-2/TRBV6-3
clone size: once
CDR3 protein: CASSNQGQRFLGYTF

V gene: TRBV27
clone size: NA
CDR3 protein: CASSFRTSGIIYNEQFF

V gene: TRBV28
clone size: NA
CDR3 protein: CASSLDRVDQPQHF

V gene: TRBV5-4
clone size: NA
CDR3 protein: CASSQRRTGSADTQYF

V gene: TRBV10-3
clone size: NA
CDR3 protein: CAIFSGLRGNPDNEQFF